This TCR beta chain is drawn from a study of T-cell memory formation after mild COVID-19. Study background: Largely donor-specific TCR clusters were found.

Points from the study as a whole: From day 15 to 85, contracting clones were balanced between CD4 and CD8, whereas later expanders leaned toward CD4+. Pre-infection memory held some responding clones, suggesting pre-existing cross-reactive T cells responded.

For this clonotype: Its antigen is currently unknown.

Germline CDR1 SGHRS, CDR2 YFSETQ. V was cut by 0 bases and J by 5 bases, with 14 bases left in between. The CDR3 has 15 amino acids. One entry per CDR3 protein results from TCRdb running MiXCR on the 5' RACE reads. The table lists approximately 100,000 distinct CDR3 sequences, around a quarter of them singletons. The chain recombines TRBV5-1 with TRBJ1-2; D not resolved. This clonotype originated in a man aged 18 to 30 who had mild COVID-19 (a few samples of this study predate the infection). Cell type and time point are not known. The source material was PBMCs or a T cell subset sorted from them (not recorded which). In DNA form, the CDR3 reads TGCGCCAGCAGCTTGGTAAAAGGCCCACTTTATGGCTACACCTTC. Translating it yields CASSLVKGPLYGYTF. The full variable domain, with the rest looked up from reference TRBV5-1 and TRBJ1-2, is KAGVTQTPRYLIKTRGQQVTLSCSPISGHRSVSWYQQTPGQGLQFLFEYFSETQRNKGNFPGRFSGRQFSNSRSEMNVSTLELGDSALYLCASSLVKGPLYGYTFGSGTRLTVV.